The 27 T cell receptor beta chains below come from one sample, sequenced in a study of CXCR3 chemokines and chemotherapy response in bladder cancer. TCRdb ran MiXCR on the PCR reads and lists one entry per CDR3 protein. The repertoire has nearly 9,000 distinct CDR3 sequences, approximately 22% of them found once; the top ten carry 8.5% to 10%. The sample was acquired from a patient whose treatment included neoadjuvant chemotherapy. Receptors originate from a human donor with bladder cancer that did not respond to neoadjuvant chemotherapy.

This clonotype came up many times. V gene TRBV20-1 combines with J gene TRBJ2-1; 9 bases are shared with TRBD2. The CDR3 consists of 13 residues. V was clipped by 3 bases and J by 10 bases; unmatched bases: 7. Looked up from germline, CDR1 is DFQATT and CDR2 is SNEGSKA (reference sequence). The DNA for the CDR3 is TGCAGTGCTAGTCGAGTAGCGGGGGAGGAGCAGTTCTTC. Its translation is CSASRVAGEEQFF.

As concerns this clonotype: This probably arose from a read error, given a far larger clone one base away. CDR3 sequence (DNA): TGTGCCAGCTCCCTGTGGGGGGGAGAGACCCAGTTCTTC. Protein product: CASSLWGGETQFF. This chain connects TRBV6-6 to TRBJ2-1, with 7 bases identical to TRBD2. Trimming took 8 bases from V and 13 from J; bases not matched to a gene: 14. The V gene's germline CDR1 is MNHNY and CDR2 SVGAGI (reference sequence). The length of the CDR3 is 13 residues.

This clonotype was observed at least ten times. At one boundary the junction diverges from the germline segment, which might be a read error. The rearrangement uses TRBV10-3 and TRBJ2-3; D remains unclear. This CDR3 comprises 11 residues. Germline CDR1 ENHRY, CDR2 SYGVKD. The CDR3 DNA reads as TGTGCCATCAGAAGCACCGATACGCAGTATTTT. Translation: CAIRSTDTQYF.

The chain is built from TRBV7-3 and TRBJ2-1, with 8 bases fitting TRBD1. The CDR3 extends over 13 amino acids. V dropped 5 bases and J dropped 4; count of bases not matched to a gene: 1. CDR1 SGHTA and CDR2 FQGTGA come from the germline V gene. The CDR3 reads CASSRDRYNEQFF. CDR3 in DNA: TGTGCCAGCAGCCGGGACAGGTACAATGAGCAGTTCTTC.

This clonotype was found a few times. V usage is TRBV20-1 and J usage is TRBJ2-7; tentative D call: TRBD2 (6 bases). The CDR3 extends over 14 amino acids. The germline CDR1 and CDR2 sequences are DFQATT and SNEGSKA (reference sequence). Between the trimmed V and J ends, which lost 3 bases and 3 bases, there was a span of 15 bases. CDR3: CSARGGATNYEQYF. CDR3 coding DNA: TGCAGTGCTAGGGGGGGTGCAACTAACTACGAGCAGTACTTC.

This clonotype showed up many times. The chain links TRBV13 to TRBJ1-2; 8 positions match TRBD1. The V gene end was trimmed by 3 bases and the J gene end by 6 bases; junction bases not matched to a gene: 9. This CDR3 comprises 15 residues. Looked up from germline, CDR1 is PRHDT and CDR2 is FYEKMQ (reference sequence). CDR3 protein: CASSFAGTGNDGYTF. The CDR3 DNA follows: TGTGCCAGCAGCTTCGCCGGGACAGGAAATGATGGCTACACCTTC.

This clonotype appeared many times. V gene TRBV20-1 combines with J gene TRBJ1-1, with no clear D. Trimming took off 5 bases at V and 3 bases at J, with 13 bases between the two ends. The CDR3 sequence is 13 residues long. Germline loops: CDR1 DFQATT, CDR2 SNEGSKA (reference sequence). The CDR3 is CSAWRPEDTEAFF. The CDR3 DNA is TGCAGTGCTTGGCGGCCTGAGGACACTGAAGCTTTCTTT.

This clonotype was seen repeatedly, ten times or more. V gene TRBV28 combines with J gene TRBJ1-3; D is possibly TRBD1 (6 bases). The V end lost 9 bases, the J end lost 2 bases, and 20 bases lay between the germline ends. The CDR3 totals 16 residues. Germline CDR1 is MDHEN and CDR2 is SYDVKM. The CDR3 loop reads CASHDQGTIAGNTIYF. The DNA for the CDR3 is TGTGCCAGTCACGACCAGGGGACTATCGCTGGAAACACCATATATTTT.

This clonotype was detected ten times or more. The J gene is TRBJ2-4, the V gene TRBV28, with D tentatively TRBD1 (6 bases). Trimming removed 6 bases from V and 11 bases from J, with 17 bases in between. Germline V gives CDR1 MDHEN, CDR2 SYDVKM. There are 13 residues in the CDR3. The CDR3 loop reads CASSGDILLVQYF. The CDR3 DNA sequence: TGTGCCAGCAGCGGGGACATTTTATTGGTTCAGTACTTC.

Ten or more counts support this clonotype. The chain employs TRBV12-3 or TRBV12-4 and TRBJ2-3; a weak D match, TRBD1 (6 bases). Trimming took off 6 bases at V and 4 bases at J, with 14 bases between the two ends. The CDR3 has 14 amino acids. CDR3 region: CASRSRGTADTQYF. Here the CDR3 DNA reads TGTGCCAGCAGGTCGAGGGGGACCGCAGATACGCAGTATTTT.

Many counts were recorded for this clonotype. The chain couples TRBV18 to TRBJ1-1; D gene uncertain. CDR1 and CDR2 (germline): KGHSH, LQKENI. Trimming shortened V by 3 bases and J by 4 bases, and 15 bases separated the two germline ends. CDR3 size: 15 residues. CDR3 in amino acids: CASSPSTPDFTEAFF. CDR3 in DNA: TGTGCCAGCTCACCTTCGACACCCGATTTCACTGAAGCTTTCTTT.

This clonotype showed up many times. V is TRBV25-1 and J is TRBJ2-3; D uncertain. This CDR3 region has 14 residues. V lost 3 bases and J 4 bases, leaving 11 bases between the germline ends. Germline loops: CDR1 MGHDK, CDR2 SYGVNS. The CDR3 nucleotides are TGTGCCAGCAGTGACTATGGGCTATCAGATACGCAGTATTTT. Translating it yields CASSDYGLSDTQYF.

This clonotype was picked up one time. V and J are TRBV6-6 and TRBJ2-1; 8 bases fit TRBD1. V lost 0 bases to trimming and J lost 7 bases; unmatched junction nucleotides: 8. The CDR3 runs 16 residues. The germline V gene encodes CDR1 MNHNY and CDR2 SVGAGI (reference sequence). The CDR3 coding sequence is TGTGCCAGCAGTTACTCGGGCCCCCAGGGGGCGAATGAGCAGTTCTTC. This translates into CASSYSGPQGANEQFF.

This clonotype is labeled medium-sized (0.01 to 0.1%). The gene calls are TRBV7-9 and TRBJ1-2; D remains ambiguous. This CDR3 region has 17 residues. V lost 5 bases and J 3 bases, leaving 22 bases between the germline ends. The germline V gene encodes CDR1 SEHNR and CDR2 FQNEAQ (reference sequence). The CDR3 loop reads CASSPRDHAFDHYGYTF. CDR3 nucleotide sequence: TGTGCCAGCAGCCCCCGTGATCACGCCTTTGATCACTATGGCTACACCTTC.

This clonotype was detected many times. J is TRBJ2-1 and V is TRBV15; TRBD2 agrees at 8 bases. Germline V gene sequence: CDR1 LNHNV, CDR2 YYDKDF (reference sequence). Trimming at V came to 8 bases and at J to 7 bases, leaving 4 bases not matched to a gene. The CDR3 consists of 12 residues. CDR3 sequence (DNA): TGTGCCACCGGTGGCGGGGGGAATGAGCAGTTCTTC. Its translation is CATGGGGNEQFF.

Turning to this clonotype: This is likely an artifact of a read error, given a far larger clone one base away. The rearrangement uses TRBV6-1 and TRBJ1-1; no clear D. Germline assignment: CDR1 MNHNS and CDR2 SASEGT. CDR3 length equals 13 residues. Trimming stripped 6 bases from V and 5 bases from J, with 13 bases between. CDR3 in DNA: TGTGCCAGCAGCTTAATCGGGGAAACTGAAGCTTTCTTT. Translated, it gives CASSLIGETEAFF.

This clonotype was observed at least ten times. The rearrangement uses TRBV14 and TRBJ2-5; D possibly corresponds to TRBD2 (5 bases). Trimming took 5 bases from V and 4 from J, leaving 11 bases between them. The CDR3 loop spans 13 amino acids. Germline-derived CDR1 and CDR2 are SGHDN and FVKESK. The CDR3 here is CASSEGRRETQYF. CDR3 nucleotides: TGTGCCAGCAGCGAAGGGAGAAGAGAGACCCAGTACTTC.

This clonotype was seen only a few times. CDR3 sequence (DNA): TGCAGTGCAAAAGGACAGACGAACACTGAAGCTTTCTTT. Protein product: CSAKGQTNTEAFF. V gene TRBV20-1 combines with J gene TRBJ1-1; D is possibly TRBD1 (6 bases). The CDR3 is 13 residues long. CDR1 and CDR2 (germline): DFQATT, SNEGSKA (reference sequence). Trimming cost V 6 bases and J 1 base, with 12 bases left between them.

About this clonotype: A read error likely explains this, since a far larger clone differs by one base. This chain connects TRBV6-1 to TRBJ1-1; D ambiguous. The CDR3 consists of 16 residues. Trimming removed 6 bases from V and 3 bases from J, with 20 bases in between. Germline CDR1 and CDR2: MNHNS and SASEGT. The CDR3: CASRDPAALHHTEAFF. In DNA form, the CDR3 reads TGTGCCAGCAGGGATCCGGCAGCCCTGCACCACACTGAAGCTTTCTTT.

This clonotype qualifies as medium-sized. The chain combines TRBV18 with TRBJ1-1, with D maybe TRBD1 (6 bases). The V end was cut by 0 bases, the J end by 2 bases, with 13 bases between. The CDR3 spans 16 residues. Germline V gene lookup returns CDR1 KGHSH and CDR2 LQKENI. In DNA form, the CDR3 reads TGTGCCAGCTCACCACCGTCGCGGGGGCGCAACACTGAAGCTTTCTTT. This sequence encodes CASSPPSRGRNTEAFF.

This clonotype was seen a few times. The V gene is TRBV20-1, the J gene TRBJ2-5, with TRBD1 as a possible D gene (5 bases). Germline V CDR1 and CDR2: DFQATT, SNEGSKA (reference sequence). The V end lost 0 bases, the J end lost 0 bases, and 11 bases lay between the germline ends. This CDR3 has 15 amino acids. The CDR3 DNA sequence: TGCAGTGCTAGAGATCAGGGCAGAAACCAAGAGACCCAGTACTTC. This codes for CSARDQGRNQETQYF.

This clonotype has ten or more counts. The genes are TRBV12-3 or TRBV12-4 and TRBJ2-2, with 9 bases fitting TRBD1. The length of the CDR3 is 15 residues. J lost 6 bases, V lost 3 bases, and 5 bases had no gene match. CDR3 residues: CASSLAQGAAGELFF. DNA for the CDR3: TGTGCCAGCAGTTTGGCACAGGGGGCGGCCGGGGAGCTGTTTTTT.

Points on this clonotype: This likely traces to a read error, being one base from a far larger clone. The chain uses TRBV6-5 and TRBJ1-6; D not certain. The CDR3 is made up of 12 amino acids. CDR1 MNHEY and CDR2 SVGAGI come from the germline V gene. The CDR3, as DNA: TGTGCCAGCAGCTGGGGAGGTTCACCCCACCACTTT. Its translation is CASSWGGSPHHF.

In its sample, this clonotype is medium-sized. The CDR3 here is CASRGRTNTEAFF. The DNA for the CDR3 is TGTGCCAGCAGAGGAAGGACGAACACTGAAGCTTTCTTT. The chain combines TRBV27 with TRBJ1-1; D is undetermined. V lost 6 bases, J lost 1 base, and 9 bases lay in between. The CDR3 has 13 residues. Germline V lookup: CDR1 MNHEY, CDR2 SMNVEV (reference sequence).

This clonotype was observed many times. This rearrangement joins TRBV27 to TRBJ1-2; no clear D. Trimming stripped 2 bases from V and 6 bases from J, with 10 bases between. This CDR3 has 13 amino acids. Germline CDR1 MNHEY, CDR2 SMNVEV (reference sequence). The CDR3 loop reads CASSLGGYDGYTF. The CDR3 nucleotides are TGTGCCAGCAGTTTAGGAGGGTACGATGGCTACACCTTC.

This clonotype was recorded only once. It is likely a read error: a sequence one base away is far more abundant. The chain employs TRBV10-3 and TRBJ2-3, with TRBD1 matching 8 bases. The CDR3 has 13 amino acids. The germline V gene has CDR1 ENHRY and CDR2 SYGVKD. V lost 5 bases, J lost 8 bases, and 6 bases stayed unmatched. CDR3 in DNA: TGTGCCATCAGTACGACAGGGGTAGCTACGCAGTATTTT. Protein product: CAISTTGVATQYF.

This clonotype is medium-sized. The chain uses TRBV5-6 and TRBJ1-1, with 7 bases fitting TRBD1. Per germline, CDR1 SGHDT and CDR2 YYEEEE. The CDR3 consists of 15 residues. Unmatched junction bases numbered 7, after V lost 4 bases and J lost 1 base. The CDR3 region has the DNA TGTGCCAGCAGCCGAGTTACAGGGGAGAACACTGAAGCTTTCTTT. This sequence encodes CASSRVTGENTEAFF.